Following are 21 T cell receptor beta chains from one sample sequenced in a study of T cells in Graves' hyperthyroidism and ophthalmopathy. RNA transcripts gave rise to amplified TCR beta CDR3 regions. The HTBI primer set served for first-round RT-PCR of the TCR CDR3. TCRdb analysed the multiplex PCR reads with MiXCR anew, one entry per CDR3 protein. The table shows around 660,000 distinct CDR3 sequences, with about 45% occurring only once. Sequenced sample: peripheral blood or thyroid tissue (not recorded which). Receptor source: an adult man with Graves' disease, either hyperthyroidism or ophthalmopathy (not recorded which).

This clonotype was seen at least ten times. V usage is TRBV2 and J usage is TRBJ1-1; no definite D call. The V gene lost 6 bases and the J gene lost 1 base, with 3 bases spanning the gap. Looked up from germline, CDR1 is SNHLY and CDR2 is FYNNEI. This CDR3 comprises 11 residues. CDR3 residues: CASRENTEAFF. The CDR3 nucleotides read TGTGCCAGCAGGGAGAACACTGAAGCTTTCTTT.

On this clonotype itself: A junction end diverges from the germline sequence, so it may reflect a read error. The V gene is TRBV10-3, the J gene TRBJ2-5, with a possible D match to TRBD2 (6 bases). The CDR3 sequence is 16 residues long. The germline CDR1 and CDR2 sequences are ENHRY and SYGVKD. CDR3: CASSEYQGGMRETQYF. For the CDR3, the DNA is TGTGCCAGCAGTGAATATCAGGGCGGGATGCGGGAGACCCAGTACTTC.

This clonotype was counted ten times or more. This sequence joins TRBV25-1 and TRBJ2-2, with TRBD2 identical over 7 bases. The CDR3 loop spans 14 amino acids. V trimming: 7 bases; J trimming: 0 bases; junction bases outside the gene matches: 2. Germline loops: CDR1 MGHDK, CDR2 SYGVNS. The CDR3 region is CASMGTTNTGELFF. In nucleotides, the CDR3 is TGTGCCAGCATGGGGACTACGAACACCGGGGAGCTGTTTTTT.

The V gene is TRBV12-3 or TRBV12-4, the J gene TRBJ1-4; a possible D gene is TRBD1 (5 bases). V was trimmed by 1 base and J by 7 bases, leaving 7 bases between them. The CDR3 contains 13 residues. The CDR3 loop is CASSLVGTEKLFF. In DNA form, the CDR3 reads TGTGCCAGCAGTTTAGTCGGGACTGAAAAACTGTTTTTT.

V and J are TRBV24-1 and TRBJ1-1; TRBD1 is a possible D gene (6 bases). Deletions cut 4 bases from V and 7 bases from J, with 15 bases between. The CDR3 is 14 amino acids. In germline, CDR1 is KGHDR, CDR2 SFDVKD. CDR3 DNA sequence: TGTGCCACCAGTGAAAACAGGGAGGCGAATGAAGCTTTCTTT. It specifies CATSENREANEAFF.

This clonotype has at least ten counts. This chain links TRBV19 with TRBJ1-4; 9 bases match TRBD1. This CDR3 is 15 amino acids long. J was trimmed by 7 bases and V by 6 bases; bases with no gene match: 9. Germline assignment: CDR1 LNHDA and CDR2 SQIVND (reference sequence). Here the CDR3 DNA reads TGTGCCAGTAGCCGACAGGGGGGTTACGGTGAAAAACTGTTTTTT. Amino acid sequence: CASSRQGGYGEKLFF.

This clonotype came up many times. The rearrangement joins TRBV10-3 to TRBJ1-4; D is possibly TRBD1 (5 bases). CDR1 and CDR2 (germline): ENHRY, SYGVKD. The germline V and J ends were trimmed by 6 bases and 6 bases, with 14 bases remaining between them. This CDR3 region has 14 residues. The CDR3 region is CAIRRGREDEKLFF. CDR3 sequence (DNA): TGTGCCATCAGACGGGGCCGTGAGGATGAAAAACTGTTTTTT.

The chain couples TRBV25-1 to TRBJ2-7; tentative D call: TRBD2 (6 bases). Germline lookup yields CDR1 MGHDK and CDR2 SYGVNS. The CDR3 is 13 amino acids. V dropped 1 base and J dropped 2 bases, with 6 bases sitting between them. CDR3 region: CASSEWGAYEQYF. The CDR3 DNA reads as TGTGCCAGCAGTGAATGGGGGGCCTACGAGCAGTACTTC.

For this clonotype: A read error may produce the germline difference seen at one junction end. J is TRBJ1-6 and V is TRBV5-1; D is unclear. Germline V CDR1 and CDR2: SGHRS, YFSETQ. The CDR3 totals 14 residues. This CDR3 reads CASSLAGANSPPHF. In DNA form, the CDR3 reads TGCGCCAGCAGCTTGGCCGGTGCTAATTCACCCCCCCACTTT.

The CDR3 sequence is CASSLMGQVEGPEAFF. The CDR3 region has the DNA TGTGCCAGCAGTTTAATGGGACAGGTCGAGGGTCCTGAAGCTTTCTTT. The chain employs TRBV6-5 and TRBJ1-1; 8 positions agree with TRBD1. Losses at the gene ends were 4 bases for V and 6 bases for J; bases not matched to a gene: 13. Germline CDR1 and CDR2: MNHEY and SVGAGI. The CDR3 has 16 amino acids.

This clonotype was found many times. The chain's CDR3 is CSAPPGGYQETQYF. CDR3 bases: TGCAGTGCTCCCCCCGGGGGGTACCAAGAGACCCAGTACTTC. The rearrangement uses TRBV20-1 and TRBJ2-5, with TRBD2 matching over 7 bases. From germline, CDR1 is DFQATT and CDR2 SNEGSKA (reference sequence). This CDR3 region has 14 residues. Losses at the gene ends were 5 bases for V and 0 bases for J; bases not matched to a gene: 6.

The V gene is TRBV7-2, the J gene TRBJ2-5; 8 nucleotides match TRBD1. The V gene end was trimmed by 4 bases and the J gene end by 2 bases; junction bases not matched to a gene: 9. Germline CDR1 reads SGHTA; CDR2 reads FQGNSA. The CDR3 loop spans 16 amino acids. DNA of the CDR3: TGTGCCAGCAGCTCCGACAGGGGACCGGTTCAAGAGACCCAGTACTTC. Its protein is CASSSDRGPVQETQYF.

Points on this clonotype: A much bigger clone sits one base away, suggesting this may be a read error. This chain's CDR3 is CASTEDRANYGYTF. DNA for the CDR3: TGTGCCAGTACCGAGGACAGGGCTAACTATGGCTACACCTTC. V usage is TRBV19 and J usage is TRBJ1-2; 8 bases are a match to TRBD1. V lost 7 bases to trimming and J lost 0 bases; unmatched junction nucleotides: 4. Germline CDR1 and CDR2: LNHDA and SQIVND (reference sequence). This CDR3 has 14 residues.

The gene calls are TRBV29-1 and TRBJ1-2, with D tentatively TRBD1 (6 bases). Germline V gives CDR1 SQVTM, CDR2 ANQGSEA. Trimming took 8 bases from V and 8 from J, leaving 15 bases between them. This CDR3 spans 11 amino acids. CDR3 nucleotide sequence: TGCAGCCGCGGACAGCTCCCCGGCTACACCTTC. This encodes CSRGQLPGYTF.

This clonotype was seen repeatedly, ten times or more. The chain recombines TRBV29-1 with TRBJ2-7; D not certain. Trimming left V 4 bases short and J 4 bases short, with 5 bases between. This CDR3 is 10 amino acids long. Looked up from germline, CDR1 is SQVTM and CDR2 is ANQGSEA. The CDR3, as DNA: TGCAGCGTTGCTGAATACGAGCAGTACTTC. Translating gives CSVAEYEQYF.

CDR3 amino acids: CASSYLGGAQETQYF. Here the CDR3 DNA reads TGTGCCAGCAGTTATTTGGGGGGAGCCCAAGAGACCCAGTACTTC. The J gene is TRBJ2-5, the V gene TRBV6-5; TRBD2 is a possible D gene (6 bases). From germline, CDR1 is MNHEY and CDR2 SVGAGI. The ends were cut back, 3 bases at V and 1 base at J, with 12 bases in the middle. This CDR3 is built from 15 residues.

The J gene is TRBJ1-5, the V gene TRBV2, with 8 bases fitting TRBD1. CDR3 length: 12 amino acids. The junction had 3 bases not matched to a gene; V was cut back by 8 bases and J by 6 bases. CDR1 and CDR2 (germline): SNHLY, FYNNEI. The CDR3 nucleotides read TGTGCCAGCCGAGGGACAGGTCAGCCCCAGCATTTT. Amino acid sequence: CASRGTGQPQHF.

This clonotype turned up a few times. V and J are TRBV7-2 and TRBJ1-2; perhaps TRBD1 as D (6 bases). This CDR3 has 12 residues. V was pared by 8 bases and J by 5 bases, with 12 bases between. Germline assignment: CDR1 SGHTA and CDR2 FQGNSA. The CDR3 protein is CASHEGGYGYTF. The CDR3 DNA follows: TGTGCCAGCCATGAGGGGGGATATGGCTACACCTTC.

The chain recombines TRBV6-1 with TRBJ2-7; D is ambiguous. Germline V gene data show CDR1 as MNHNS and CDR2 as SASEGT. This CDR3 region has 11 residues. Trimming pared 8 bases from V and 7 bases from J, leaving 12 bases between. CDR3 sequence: CASGQSGEQYF. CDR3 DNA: TGTGCCAGCGGTCAGAGTGGTGAGCAGTACTTC.

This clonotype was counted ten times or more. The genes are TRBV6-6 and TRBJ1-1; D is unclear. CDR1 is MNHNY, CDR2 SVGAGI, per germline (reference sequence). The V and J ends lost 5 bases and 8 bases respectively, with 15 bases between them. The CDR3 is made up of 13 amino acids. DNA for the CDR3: TGTGCCAGCAGTCGTACCCGCCGAAACGAAGCTTTCTTT. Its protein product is CASSRTRRNEAFF.

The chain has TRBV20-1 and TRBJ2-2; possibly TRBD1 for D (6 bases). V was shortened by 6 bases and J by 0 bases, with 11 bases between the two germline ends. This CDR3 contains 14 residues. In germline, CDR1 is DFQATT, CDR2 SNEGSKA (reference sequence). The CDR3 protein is CSAAGQSNTGELFF. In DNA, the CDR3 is TGCAGTGCCGCCGGACAGTCGAACACCGGGGAGCTGTTTTTT.